Listed below are T cell receptor beta chains from one sample, sequenced in a study of blood T cell repertoires in COVID-19. TCRdb's copy holds only in-frame clones and misses some; the assay was immunoSEQ multiplex PCR. The sample shows approximately 300,000 clones, 80% to 90% of them seen only once. The sequenced sample was PBMCs or T cells enriched from blood (not recorded which). Receptor source: a woman aged 25 to 39 who had recovered from COVID-19. The CDR3 runs from the conserved cysteine through the conserved F or W. Fields, in order: J gene, D gene, clone size, V gene, CDR3 protein, CDR3 DNA. The D gene is left open where the match is weak. Size is omitted from some rows. Given values are once, few, many or a class for expanded clones.

>TRBJ2-1|TRBD2|-|TRBV5-4
CASSLDVAGLNEQFF
TGTGCCAGCAGCTTGGATGTAGCGGGATTAAATGAGCAGTTCTTC
>TRBJ1-1|-|-|TRBV19
CASMGAGKAEAFF
TGTGCCAGTATGGGTGCGGGGAAGGCTGAAGCTTTCTTT
>TRBJ1-2|-|once|TRBV11-2
CASSSETGAYGYTF
TGTGCCAGCAGCTCCGAGACAGGAGCCTATGGCTACACCTTC
>TRBJ1-1|-|-|TRBV11-2
CASSLLGWATEAFF
TGTGCCAGCAGCCTTCTTGGGTGGGCCACTGAAGCTTTCTTT
>TRBJ2-3|TRBD1|-|TRBV11-2
CASSLQQGGTDTQYF
TGTGCCAGCAGCTTACAACAGGGGGGCACAGATACGCAGTATTTT
>TRBJ1-1|-|-|TRBV6-5
CASSSGGWTEAFF
TGTGCCAGCAGTTCGGGGGGCTGGACTGAAGCTTTCTTT
>TRBJ1-4|-|-|TRBV30
CAWSPGGGVEKLFF
TGTGCCTGGAGCCCTGGCGGGGGGGTTGAAAAACTGTTTTTT
>TRBJ2-2|-|-|TRBV27
CASSLSSAGELFF
TGTGCCAGCAGTTTATCGTCGGCCGGGGAGCTGTTTTTT
>TRBJ1-1|-|few|TRBV18
CASSPGGRDTEAFF
TGTGCCAGCTCACCCGGGGGAAGGGACACTGAAGCTTTCTTT
>TRBJ2-2|-|few|TRBV27
CASSLVVGTGELFF
TGTGCCAGCAGCCTCGTCGTCGGCACCGGGGAGCTGTTTTTT
>TRBJ2-1|TRBD2|-|TRBV11-2
CASDAGSGRGLFF
TGTGCCAGCGATGCGGGTAGCGGGAGGGGGCTGTTCTTC
>TRBJ2-1|TRBD1|few|TRBV4-1
CASSPTPGQGPNEQFF
TGCGCCAGCAGCCCTACCCCGGGACAGGGGCCCAATGAGCAGTTCTTC
>TRBJ2-5|-|-|TRBV5-4
CASSLLEVPQETQYF
TGTGCCAGCAGCTTGTTGGAGGTACCCCAAGAGACCCAGTACTTC
>TRBJ1-2|TRBD1|-|TRBV27
CASRNGGQGVYGYTF
TGTGCCAGCAGAAATGGGGGACAGGGTGTTTATGGCTACACCTTC
>TRBJ1-2|TRBD1|few|TRBV7-3
CASSPTGGYGYTF
TGTGCCAGCAGCCCAACAGGGGGCTATGGCTACACCTTC
>TRBJ2-1|-|-|TRBV28
CASSSTGRDEQFF
TGTGCCAGCAGTTCGACCGGGCGGGATGAGCAGTTCTTC
>TRBJ1-1|-|-|TRBV28
CASSLADMNTEAFF
TGTGCCAGCAGTTTAGCCGACATGAACACTGAAGCTTTCTTT
>TRBJ1-4|-|-|TRBV5-6
CASSFDAGNEKLFF
TGTGCCAGCAGCTTTGACGCAGGGAATGAAAAACTGTTTTTT
>TRBJ1-6|TRBD1|-|TRBV7-2
CASSSSGTGTPPLHF
TGTGCCAGCAGCTCATCCGGGACAGGGACGCCACCCCTCCACTTT
>TRBJ2-6|-|once|TRBV9
CASSVAPDFGSGANVLTF
TGTGCCAGCAGCGTAGCTCCAGACTTCGGATCTGGGGCCAACGTCCTGACTTTC
>TRBJ1-5|-|-|TRBV6-5
CASSRLGSSNQPQHF
TGTGCCAGCAGTAGACTCGGATCTAGCAATCAGCCCCAGCATTTT
>TRBJ2-7|-|-|TRBV3-1/TRBV3-2
CASSQESGGGYEQYF
TGTGCCAGCAGCCAAGAATCGGGGGGCGGCTACGAGCAGTACTTC
>TRBJ2-1|-|-|TRBV29-1
CSAEGRGSNNEQFF
TGCAGCGCTGAGGGCAGGGGCTCAAACAATGAGCAGTTCTTC
>TRBJ2-3|TRBD2|-|TRBV28
CASGREARTDTQYF
TGTGCCAGCGGACGGGAGGCACGCACAGATACGCAGTATTTT
>TRBJ2-7|-|-|TRBV10-3
CAISLDRSEQYF
TGTGCCATCAGTCTAGACAGGTCCGAGCAGTACTTC
>TRBJ1-2|-|-|TRBV10-1
CASSPGKNYGYTF
TGCGCCAGCAGTCCAGGGAAGAACTATGGCTACACCTTC
>TRBJ2-7|-|once|TRBV28
CASSLAGAYEQYF
TGTGCCAGCAGTTTGGCAGGGGCCTACGAGCAGTACTTC
>TRBJ1-2|TRBD1|-|TRBV28
CAIQGQDYGYTF
TGTGCCATCCAGGGACAGGACTATGGCTACACCTTC
>TRBJ2-2|TRBD2|-|TRBV7-8
CASSLVGGGAPGELFF
TGTGCCAGCAGCTTAGTAGGCGGGGGGGCTCCCGGGGAGCTGTTTTTT
>TRBJ1-2|TRBD1|-|TRBV6-5
CASSYLDRSYGYTF
TGTGCCAGCAGTTACTTGGACAGGTCGTACGGCTACACCTTC